A selection of T cell receptor beta chains follows, all from one sample in a study of shared clonotypes between healthy human individuals. The protocol was immunoSEQ multiplex PCR, while the TCRdb copy is restricted to in-frame clones and leaves out a portion. The sample consists of about 1.1 million clones, around three quarters of them appearing once. Sequencing used memory CD4+ T cells from PBMCs. These receptors were collected from a man between 18 and 29 years old in good health. Some clones in this sample may be carry-over from other donors' samples. The CDR3 runs from the conserved cysteine through the conserved F or W. The D gene is left open where the match is weak. Clone size is not always given. Where it is, it says once, few, many or a class for expanded clones.

J gene: TRBJ1-1; V gene: TRBV5-1; CDR3 length: 15; D gene: TRBD1; clone size: .; CDR3 protein: CASSPQTGGYTEAFF; CDR3 DNA: TGCGCCAGCAGCCCCCAGACAGGGGGTTACACTGAAGCTTTCTTT
J gene: TRBJ1-3; V gene: TRBV6-5; CDR3 length: 15; D gene: .; clone size: .; CDR3 protein: CASSYRDNSGNTIYF; CDR3 DNA: TGTGCCAGCAGTTACCGGGATAACTCTGGAAACACCATATATTTT
J gene: TRBJ2-7; V gene: TRBV5-1; CDR3 length: 15; D gene: TRBD2; clone size: .; CDR3 protein: CASSLGTSGAYEQYF; CDR3 DNA: TGCGCCAGCAGCTTGGGAACTAGCGGAGCCTACGAGCAGTACTTC
J gene: TRBJ2-7; V gene: TRBV15; CDR3 length: 16; D gene: .; clone size: .; CDR3 protein: CATSRRRGELNYEQYF; CDR3 DNA: TGTGCCACCAGCAGACGACGGGGAGAGCTGAATTACGAGCAGTACTTC
J gene: TRBJ1-3; V gene: TRBV18; CDR3 length: 13; D gene: .; clone size: .; CDR3 protein: CASSELSGNTIYF; CDR3 DNA: TGTGCCAGCTCGGAGCTCTCTGGAAACACCATATATTTT
J gene: TRBJ1-5; V gene: TRBV5-1; CDR3 length: 14; D gene: TRBD1; clone size: .; CDR3 protein: CASSLTGGDQPQHF; CDR3 DNA: TGCGCCAGCAGCTTGACAGGGGGGGATCAGCCCCAGCATTTT
J gene: TRBJ2-7; V gene: TRBV29-1; CDR3 length: 16; D gene: TRBD1; clone size: .; CDR3 protein: CSVEGLPGQGRFEQYF; CDR3 DNA: TGCAGCGTTGAAGGCCTACCGGGACAGGGGAGGTTCGAGCAGTACTTC
J gene: TRBJ2-5; V gene: TRBV5-1; CDR3 length: 13; D gene: .; clone size: .; CDR3 protein: CASSLPGDETQYF; CDR3 DNA: TGCGCCAGCAGCTTGCCGGGGGATGAGACCCAGTACTTC
J gene: TRBJ2-5; V gene: TRBV30; CDR3 length: 11; D gene: .; clone size: .; CDR3 protein: CAWSGVETQYF; CDR3 DNA: TGTGCCTGGAGCGGGGTGGAGACCCAGTACTTC
J gene: TRBJ2-2; V gene: TRBV27; CDR3 length: 14; D gene: .; clone size: .; CDR3 protein: CASGWEKNTGELFF; CDR3 DNA: TGTGCCAGCGGTTGGGAGAAGAACACCGGGGAGCTGTTTTTT
J gene: TRBJ2-5; V gene: TRBV20-1; CDR3 length: 11; D gene: .; clone size: .; CDR3 protein: CSWVYRETQYF; CDR3 DNA: TGCAGCTGGGTGTATCGAGAGACCCAGTACTTC
J gene: TRBJ2-7; V gene: TRBV10-3; CDR3 length: 15; D gene: .; clone size: .; CDR3 protein: CAISGTFGQNYEQYF; CDR3 DNA: TGTGCCATCAGTGGGACCTTTGGACAGAACTACGAGCAGTACTTC
J gene: TRBJ2-1; V gene: TRBV6-1; CDR3 length: 13; D gene: .; clone size: .; CDR3 protein: CASSGIAANEQFF; CDR3 DNA: TGTGCCAGCAGTGGAATCGCGGCCAATGAGCAGTTCTTC
J gene: TRBJ2-5; V gene: TRBV28; CDR3 length: 13; D gene: .; clone size: .; CDR3 protein: CASRSGPQETQYF; CDR3 DNA: TGTGCCAGCAGGTCGGGACCCCAAGAGACCCAGTACTTC
J gene: TRBJ1-5; V gene: TRBV7-2; CDR3 length: 16; D gene: .; clone size: .; CDR3 protein: CASSFSGASSMQPQHF; CDR3 DNA: TGTGCCAGCAGCTTTAGTGGCGCTTCTAGTATGCAGCCCCAGCATTTT
J gene: TRBJ2-7; V gene: TRBV27; CDR3 length: 15; D gene: .; clone size: .; CDR3 protein: CASSPRQGSSYEQYF; CDR3 DNA: TGTGCCAGCAGCCCACGGCAGGGTTCCTCCTACGAGCAGTACTTC
J gene: TRBJ2-3; V gene: TRBV19; CDR3 length: 13; D gene: .; clone size: .; CDR3 protein: CASSTGATDTQYF; CDR3 DNA: TGTGCCAGTAGTACAGGGGCCACAGATACGCAGTATTTT
J gene: TRBJ2-5; V gene: TRBV5-1; CDR3 length: 17; D gene: TRBD2; clone size: once; CDR3 protein: CASSRTSGRPLYVTQYF; CDR3 DNA: TGCGCCAGCAGCAGGACTAGCGGGAGGCCTCTTTATGTGACCCAGTACTTC
J gene: TRBJ2-7; V gene: TRBV20-1; CDR3 length: 11; D gene: .; clone size: .; CDR3 protein: CSAVTAYEQYF; CDR3 DNA: TGCAGTGCCGTTACAGCCTACGAGCAGTACTTC
J gene: TRBJ2-1; V gene: TRBV10-3; CDR3 length: 15; D gene: TRBD2; clone size: few; CDR3 protein: CAISPSGSNGNEQFF; CDR3 DNA: TGTGCCATCAGCCCTAGCGGGAGTAACGGCAATGAGCAGTTCTTC
J gene: TRBJ2-7; V gene: TRBV30; CDR3 length: 12; D gene: .; clone size: .; CDR3 protein: CALGSRNYEQYF; CDR3 DNA: TGTGCCTTGGGCTCCCGGAATTACGAGCAGTACTTC
J gene: TRBJ2-3; V gene: TRBV11-2; CDR3 length: 13; D gene: TRBD1; clone size: .; CDR3 protein: CASSPDRADTQYF; CDR3 DNA: TGTGCCAGCAGCCCGGACAGGGCAGATACGCAGTATTTT
J gene: TRBJ1-3; V gene: TRBV2; CDR3 length: 13; D gene: .; clone size: .; CDR3 protein: CASTKASGNTIYF; CDR3 DNA: TGTGCCAGCACCAAGGCGTCAGGAAACACCATATATTTT
J gene: TRBJ2-5; V gene: TRBV19; CDR3 length: 13; D gene: .; clone size: .; CDR3 protein: CASSAPDKETQYF; CDR3 DNA: TGTGCCAGTAGTGCCCCGGACAAAGAGACCCAGTACTTC
J gene: TRBJ2-3; V gene: TRBV18; CDR3 length: 16; D gene: .; clone size: few; CDR3 protein: CASSPRQGRDTDTQYF; CDR3 DNA: TGTGCCAGCTCACCACGTCAGGGCAGGGACACAGATACGCAGTATTTT
J gene: TRBJ1-1; V gene: TRBV6-6; CDR3 length: 15; D gene: .; clone size: .; CDR3 protein: CASSYWTSLYTEAFF; CDR3 DNA: TGTGCCAGCAGTTACTGGACTTCATTGTACACTGAAGCTTTCTTT
J gene: TRBJ2-5; V gene: TRBV2; CDR3 length: 10; D gene: .; clone size: .; CDR3 protein: CASSKVTQYF; CDR3 DNA: TGTGCCAGCAGTAAGGTGACCCAGTACTTC
J gene: TRBJ1-5; V gene: TRBV5-1; CDR3 length: 14; D gene: .; clone size: .; CDR3 protein: CASRPMGGNQPQHF; CDR3 DNA: TGCGCCAGCAGACCGATGGGGGGCAATCAGCCCCAGCATTTT